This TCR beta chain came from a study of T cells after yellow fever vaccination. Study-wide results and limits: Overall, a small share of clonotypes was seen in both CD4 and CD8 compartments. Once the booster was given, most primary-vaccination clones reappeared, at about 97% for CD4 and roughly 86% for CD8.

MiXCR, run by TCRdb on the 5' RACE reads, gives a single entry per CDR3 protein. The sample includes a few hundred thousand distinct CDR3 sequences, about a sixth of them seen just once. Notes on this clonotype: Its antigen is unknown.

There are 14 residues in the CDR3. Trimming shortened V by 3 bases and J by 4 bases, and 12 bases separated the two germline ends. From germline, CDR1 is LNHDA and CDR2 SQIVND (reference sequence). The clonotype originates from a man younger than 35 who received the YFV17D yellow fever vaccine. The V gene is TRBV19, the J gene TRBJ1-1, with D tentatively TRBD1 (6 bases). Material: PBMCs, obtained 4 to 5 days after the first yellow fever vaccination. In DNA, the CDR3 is TGTGCCAGTAGTATTCGGGGGCGGGGCACTGAAGCTTTCTTT. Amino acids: CASSIRGRGTEAFF.